One sample yielded the 11 T cell receptor beta chains listed below, sequenced in a study of blood T cell repertoires in COVID-19. The assay was immunoSEQ multiplex PCR, and TCRdb's table has in-frame clones only and misses some. The table lists approximately 12,000 clones, 60% to 75% of them singletons. The sequenced material came from peripheral blood. The receptors here all came from a man aged 55-75 years with COVID-19, enrolled during active disease.

The rearrangement joins TRBV18 to TRBJ1-6; D is ambiguous. Deletions cut 2 bases from V and 4 bases from J, with 9 bases between. The CDR3 length is 15 residues. Germline loops: CDR1 KGHSH, CDR2 LQKENI. The CDR3 DNA sequence: TGTGCCAGCTCACCATCCGGAGTGTATAATTCACCCCTCCACTTT. Translating it yields CASSPSGVYNSPLHF.

The chain is built from TRBV7-9 and TRBJ1-2; 11 nucleotides agree with TRBD1. After removal of 1 base from V and 8 bases from J, the junction contained 6 bases not matched to a gene. CDR1 and CDR2 (germline): SEHNR, FQNEAQ (reference sequence). This CDR3 spans 15 amino acids. The CDR3 bases are TGTGCCAGCAGCTTAGATAGGGACAGGGGGAGGGGCTACACCTTC. Amino acids: CASSLDRDRGRGYTF. The entire variable domain, with the rest obtained from reference TRBV7-9 and TRBJ1-2, is as follows: DTGVSQNPRHKITKRGQNVTFRCDPISEHNRLYWYRQTLGQGPEFLTYFQNEAQLEKSRLLSDRFSAERPKGSFSTLEIQRTEQGDSAMYLCASSLDRDRGRGYTFGSGTRLTVV.

The rearrangement joins TRBV27 to TRBJ2-3; D is perhaps TRBD2 (5 bases). Germline CDR1 is MNHEY and CDR2 is SMNVEV (reference sequence). The CDR3 is 14 residues long. V lost 8 bases and J lost 4, with 16 bases in between. As DNA, the CDR3 is TGTGCCAGCGGTGGGCCGGGAAGGCCAGATACGCAGTATTTT. It translates to CASGGPGRPDTQYF.

The chain uses TRBV6-5 and TRBJ1-1; D not certain. Trimming stripped 0 bases from V and 10 bases from J, with 15 bases between. Germline CDR1 and CDR2: MNHEY and SVGAGI. The CDR3 has 14 residues. The CDR3 DNA reads as TGTGCCAGCAGTTACTCGATGGCCGATAACAGAGCTTTCTTT. It codes for CASSYSMADNRAFF.

V gene TRBV4-3 combines with J gene TRBJ2-3, with no clear D. This CDR3 spans 15 amino acids. Trimming cost V 0 bases and J 3 bases, with 10 bases left between them. Germline V lookup: CDR1 LGHNA, CDR2 YSLEER. DNA for the CDR3: TGCGCCAGCAGCCAAGATCCGACAAGTACAGATACGCAGTATTTT. This gives the protein CASSQDPTSTDTQYF.

The chain recombines TRBV7-9 with TRBJ2-7; 7 nucleotides match TRBD1. The CDR3 loop spans 14 amino acids. V shed 2 bases, J shed 2 bases, and the junction held 3 bases outside the gene matches. CDR1 and CDR2 (germline): SEHNR, FQNEAQ (reference sequence). The CDR3 coding sequence is TGTGCCAGCAGCTTAAGTCAGGGGGCCTACGAGCAGTACTTC. Translation gives CASSLSQGAYEQYF.

The chain joins TRBV6-5 to TRBJ1-5; D not resolved. The CDR3 extends over 14 amino acids. V shed 0 bases and J shed 1 base, with 4 bases lying between them. Germline assignment: CDR1 MNHEY and CDR2 SVGAGI. The CDR3 sequence is CASSYSESNQPQHF. The CDR3 bases are TGTGCCAGCAGTTACTCCGAGAGCAATCAGCCCCAGCATTTT.

This chain connects TRBV6-2 or TRBV6-3 to TRBJ1-2, with 7 bases that match TRBD1. With V trimmed by 5 bases and J by 0 bases, 3 bases remained unmatched. Per germline, CDR1 MNHEY and CDR2 SVGEGT. The CDR3 totals 14 residues. CDR3 sequence (DNA): TGTGCCAGCAGTCCCGACAGGGCTAACTATGGCTACACCTTC. Its protein is CASSPDRANYGYTF.

The genes are TRBV5-5 and TRBJ1-4, with TRBD1 matching over 10 bases. Germline CDR1 SGHKS, CDR2 YYEKEE (reference sequence). J gave up 5 bases and V 4 bases, and 17 bases lay outside the gene matches. The CDR3 length is 19 residues. CDR3 loop: CASSETGQGRNQRNEKLFF. The CDR3 region has the DNA TGTGCCAGCAGCGAAACGGGACAGGGGCGTAATCAGCGGAATGAAAAACTGTTTTTT.

This sequence joins TRBV15 and TRBJ1-4; 8 positions match TRBD1. Germline V gene sequence: CDR1 LNHNV, CDR2 YYDKDF (reference sequence). The CDR3 totals 15 residues. The V segment lost 2 bases and the J segment 6 bases; nucleotides outside the gene matches: 5. CDR3 sequence: CATSRRTGYYEKLFF. For the CDR3, the DNA is TGTGCCACCAGCAGAAGGACAGGGTATTATGAAAAACTGTTTTTT.

The chain uses TRBV5-1 and TRBJ2-3; unclear D gene. This CDR3 contains 14 residues. CDR1 and CDR2 (germline): SGHRS, YFSETQ. V shed 3 bases and J shed 1 base, with 9 bases lying between them. The CDR3 reads CASSSGLRTDTQYF. The CDR3 DNA sequence: TGCGCCAGCAGCTCCGGGTTGCGCACAGATACGCAGTATTTT.